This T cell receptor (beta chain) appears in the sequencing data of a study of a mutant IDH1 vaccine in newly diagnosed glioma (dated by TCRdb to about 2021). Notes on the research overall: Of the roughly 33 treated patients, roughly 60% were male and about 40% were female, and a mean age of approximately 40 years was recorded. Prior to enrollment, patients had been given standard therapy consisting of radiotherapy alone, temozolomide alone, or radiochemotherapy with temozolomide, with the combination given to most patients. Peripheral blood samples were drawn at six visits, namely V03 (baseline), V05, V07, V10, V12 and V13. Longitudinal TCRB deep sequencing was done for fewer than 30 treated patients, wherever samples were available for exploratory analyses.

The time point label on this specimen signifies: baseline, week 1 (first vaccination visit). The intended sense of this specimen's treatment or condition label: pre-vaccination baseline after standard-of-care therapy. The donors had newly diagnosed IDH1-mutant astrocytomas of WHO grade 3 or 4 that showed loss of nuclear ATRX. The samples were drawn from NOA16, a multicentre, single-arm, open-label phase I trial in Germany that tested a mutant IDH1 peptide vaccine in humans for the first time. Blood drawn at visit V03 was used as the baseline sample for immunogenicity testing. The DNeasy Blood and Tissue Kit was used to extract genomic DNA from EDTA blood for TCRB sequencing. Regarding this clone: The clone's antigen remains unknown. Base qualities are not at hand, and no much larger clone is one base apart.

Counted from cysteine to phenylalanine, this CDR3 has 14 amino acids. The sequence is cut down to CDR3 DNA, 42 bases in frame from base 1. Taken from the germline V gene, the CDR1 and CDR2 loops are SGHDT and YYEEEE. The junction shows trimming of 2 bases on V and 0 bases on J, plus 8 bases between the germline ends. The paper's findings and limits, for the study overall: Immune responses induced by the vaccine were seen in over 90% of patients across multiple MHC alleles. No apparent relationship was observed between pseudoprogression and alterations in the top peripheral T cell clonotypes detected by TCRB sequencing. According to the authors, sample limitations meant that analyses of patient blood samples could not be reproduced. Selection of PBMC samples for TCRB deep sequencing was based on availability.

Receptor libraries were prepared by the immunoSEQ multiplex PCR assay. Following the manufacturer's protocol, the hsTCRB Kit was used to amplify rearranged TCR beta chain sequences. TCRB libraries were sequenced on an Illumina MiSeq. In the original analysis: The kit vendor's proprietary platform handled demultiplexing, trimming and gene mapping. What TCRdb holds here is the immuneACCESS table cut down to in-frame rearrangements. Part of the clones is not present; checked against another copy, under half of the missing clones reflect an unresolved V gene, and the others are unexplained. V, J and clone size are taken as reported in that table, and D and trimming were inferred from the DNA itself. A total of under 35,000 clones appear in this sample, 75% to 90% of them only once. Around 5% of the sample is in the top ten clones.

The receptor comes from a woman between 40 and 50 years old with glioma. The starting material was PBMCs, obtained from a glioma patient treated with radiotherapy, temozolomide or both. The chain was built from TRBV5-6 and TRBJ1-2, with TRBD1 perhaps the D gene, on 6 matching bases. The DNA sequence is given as TGTGCCAGCAGCTTTACAGGGACTAACTATGGCTACACCTTC. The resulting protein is CASSFTGTNYGYTF.